The text below deals with one TCR beta chain. Other DNA sequences in the same sample also yield this CDR3. Original analysis: Amplifying reference gene primers gave estimates of nucleated cell counts. The method was immunoSEQ multiplex PCR; TCRdb's version includes in-frame clones alone and lacks a portion of them. D and trimming were read from the DNA, whereas the V and J calls and clone size are those reported in that table. The sample carries more than 300,000 clones, around 92% recorded once. The data belong to a study of blood T cell repertoires in COVID-19. Study overall: Sites in the United States, Italy and Spain provided acute and convalescent COVID-19 samples.

CDR1 SNHLY and CDR2 FYNNEI come from the germline V gene. The V end lost 8 bases, the J end lost 0 bases, and 10 bases lay between the germline ends. The CDR3 spans 14 residues. Sequencing used peripheral blood. This TCR derives from a woman in her 30s with COVID-19, enrolled during active disease. This chain joins TRBV2 and TRBJ1-4; possibly TRBD1 for D (5 bases). This CDR3 is CASVDSSTNEKLFF. The CDR3 region has the DNA TGTGCCAGCGTAGACAGCTCAACTAATGAAAAACTGTTTTTT.